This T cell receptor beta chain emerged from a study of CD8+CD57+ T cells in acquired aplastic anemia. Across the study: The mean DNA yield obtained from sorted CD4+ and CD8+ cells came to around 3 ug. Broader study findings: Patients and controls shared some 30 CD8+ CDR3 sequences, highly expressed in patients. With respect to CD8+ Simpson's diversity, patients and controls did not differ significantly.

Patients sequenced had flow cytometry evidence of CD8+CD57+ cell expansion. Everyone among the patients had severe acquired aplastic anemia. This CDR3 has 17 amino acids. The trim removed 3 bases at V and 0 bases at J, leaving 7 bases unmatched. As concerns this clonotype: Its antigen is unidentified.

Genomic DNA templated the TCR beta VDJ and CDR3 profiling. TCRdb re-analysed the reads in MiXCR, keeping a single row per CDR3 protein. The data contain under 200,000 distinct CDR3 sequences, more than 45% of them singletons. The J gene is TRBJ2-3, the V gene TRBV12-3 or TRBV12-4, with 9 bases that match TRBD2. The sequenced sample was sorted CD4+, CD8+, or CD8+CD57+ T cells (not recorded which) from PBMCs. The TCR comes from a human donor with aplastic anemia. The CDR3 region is CASSFAGGIFSTDTQYF. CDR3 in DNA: TGTGCCAGCAGTTTTGCGGGGGGGATTTTCAGCACAGATACGCAGTATTTT.